This entry features one T cell receptor beta chain sequence. In its sample, this clonotype was seen many times. Its target antigen remains unknown. Per-base quality was not reported, and no clone a single base away is much larger than it. The data were obtained in a study of T cells in Graves' hyperthyroidism and ophthalmopathy (dated 2019 in TCRdb). The study in broad terms: Peripheral blood samples were taken at the time of initial diagnosis, prior to any treatment. To identify TCR V-J signatures that set the groups apart, the researchers used a discovery cohort of about a hundred patients, made up of under 45 with Graves' ophthalmopathy and 57 with stable Graves' hyperthyroidism. Prospective prediction of ophthalmopathy was tested in an independent validation cohort consisting of roughly 20 hyperthyroidism patients and over 15 patients who later progressed to ophthalmopathy. For training and testing, the approximately 92 patients in the discovery cohort were randomly divided in a 7:3 ratio. The study also compared thyroid tissue and blood T-cell repertoires from five or six Graves' hyperthyroidism patients. Once sampling was done, hyperthyroidism patients were given methimazole at a starting dose of 30 mg daily, whereas ophthalmopathy patients were given high-dose intravenous methylprednisolone. The paper describes TCR Vbeta CDR3 sequencing of around 140 peripheral blood samples, made up of approximately 40 ophthalmopathy patients, some 76 hyperthyroidism patients and 17 progressor patients.

The TCR beta CDR3 regions were amplified from RNA transcripts. The first round of RT-PCR for the TCR CDR3 was performed with the HTBI primer set and the Qiagen OneStep RT-PCR kit. A second multiplex PCR round built the libraries, followed by size selection and purification. Sequencing of the libraries was done on an Illumina HiSeq2000 using paired-end 100 bp reads. On the authors' methods: SOAPnuke was used to process the raw data, with reads discarded if the reads contained adapters or uncalled bases, had a mean Phred below 15, or lacked an exact constant-primer or identifier match. COPE v1.2.5 was used to merge high-quality paired reads, and clonotypes were defined as unique nucleotide sequences. MiTCR v1.1 was used to align clonotypes to the IMGT TRBV, TRBD and TRBJ reference segments. Analysis was restricted to V-J combinations with a frequency above 0.0001, which covered approximately 99% of repertoires. A TCS score was defined as the ratio between F50 (clonal expansion) and ExV (chaos), using BLOSUM62-based TCRdist between CDR3 peptides within each V-J. Welch's t-statistics and random forest reduced around 550 V-J features to roughly 13, which were used in a naive Bayes classifier (R e1071). TCRdb itself trimmed the public reads at Q25 with fastp, ran MiXCR and retained productive beta chains. When rows share a CDR3 protein, they turn into one entry using the most common DNA and genes. These V and J calls rely on TCRdb rather than the paper's analysis. The sample table records a few hundred thousand distinct CDR3 sequences; roughly 12% of these occur just once. The ten largest clones add up to roughly 20% of the sample.

Measured from the cysteine to the phenylalanine, the CDR3 is 16 residues long. Only the CDR3 region is kept as DNA, spanning 48 bases read in frame from base 1. Trimming leaves V shorter by 6 bases and J shorter by 4 bases, with the junction holding 12 bases beyond the gene matches. What the research found in general, with its limitations: No statistical method was used to set the sample size in advance, and investigators knew the group allocation. During validation, the model predicted progression to ophthalmopathy a median of around six months ahead of onset, with approximately 70% sensitivity and around 73% specificity. Ophthalmopathy was separated from stable hyperthyroidism by a 13 V-J signature model, with over 85% sensitivity and just over 81% specificity obtained in cross-validation and 80%/75% obtained in testing. Most expanded thyroid clonotypes (frequency above 0.001) were also detected in blood, suggesting blood repertoires may reflect thyroid immune responses.

The hyperthyroidism patients were between 18 and 65 years old and newly diagnosed, with a disease duration of less than 2 months. The study excluded patients with uncontrolled infections, other autoimmune diseases, pregnancy or lactation. Diagnoses relied on clinical symptoms, serum thyroxine and TRAb, thyroid ultrasound and orbital computed tomography. Blood from progressor patients was collected at the time of first diagnosis with hyperthyroidism, before any ophthalmopathy symptoms had appeared. PBMCs were separated from roughly 10 ml of fresh peripheral blood using Ficoll-Paque density gradient centrifugation. Progressor patients were first diagnosed with Graves' hyperthyroidism and then developed ophthalmopathy during follow-up. Total RNA was extracted using Trizol reagent, and RNA quality was assessed on an Agilent 2100 Bioanalyzer.

Input material: blood. The receptor's source is a man aged 30 to 39 with Graves' hyperthyroidism that later progressed to Graves' ophthalmopathy. The chain is made from TRBV12-3 or TRBV12-4 and TRBJ1-5; TRBD1 fits 7 bases in the junction. The CDR3 in this case is CASSLTGIGVNQPQHF. The nucleotides are TGTGCCAGCAGCCTGACAGGGATTGGTGTGAATCAGCCCCAGCATTTT.